The 25 T cell receptor beta chains below all came from one sample that was sequenced in a study of blood T cell repertoires in COVID-19. Sequenced by immunoSEQ multiplex PCR; TCRdb stores in-frame clones only, minus some. The data show 100,000 to 150,000 clones, with around 80% seen just once and around 4% held by the top ten. The specimen sequenced was peripheral blood. Receptors originate from a woman aged 45-65 years with acute or convalescent COVID-19.

The rearrangement joins TRBV28 to TRBJ1-3; D ambiguous. Germline values: CDR1 MDHEN, CDR2 SYDVKM. V dropped 5 bases and J dropped 2 bases, with 16 bases sitting between them. CDR3 length: 16 residues. CDR3 coding DNA: TGTGCCAGCAGTACCCATGAGTTCTCGACTGGAAACACCATATATTTT. Translated, it gives CASSTHEFSTGNTIYF. Filled out from reference TRBV28 and TRBJ1-3, the complete variable domain reads DVKVTQSSRYLVKRTGEKVFLECVQDMDHENMFWYRQDPGLGLRLIYFSYDVKMKEKGDIPEGYSVSREKKERFSLILESASTNQTSMYLCASSTHEFSTGNTIYFGEGSWLTVV.

This clone showed up just a few times. The chain combines TRBV19 with TRBJ2-7; the D gene is possibly TRBD2 (7 bases). CDR1 and CDR2 from the germline V gene are LNHDA and SQIVND (reference sequence). The CDR3 consists of 13 residues. Trimming took off 3 bases at V and 6 bases at J, with 12 bases between the two ends. The CDR3 DNA reads TGTGCCAGTAGTATGTTCGGGGGGCCCGAGCAGTACTTC. It codes for CASSMFGGPEQYF.

The chain uses TRBV5-1 and TRBJ2-3; 9 positions match TRBD2. The ends lost 7 bases at V and 4 bases at J; junction bases unmatched: 10. This CDR3 is built from 15 residues. Germline assignment: CDR1 SGHRS and CDR2 YFSETQ. The CDR3 reads CASRSSSGRPDTQYF. The DNA of the CDR3 is TGCGCCAGCCGATCCTCGAGCGGGAGGCCAGATACGCAGTATTTT.

The chain has TRBV7-9 and TRBJ2-2; 8 nucleotides match TRBD1. The CDR3 extends over 15 amino acids. CDR1 SEHNR and CDR2 FQNEAQ come from the germline V gene (reference sequence). Trimming cost V 5 bases and J 8 bases; bases outside gene matches: 10. The CDR3 coding sequence is TGTGCCAGCAGCCGCGGACAGGGCCCCGAGGGGGAGCTGTTTTTT. It is translated as CASSRGQGPEGELFF.

The chain employs TRBV5-1 and TRBJ1-1; no firm D call. This CDR3 is built from 16 residues. V shed 7 bases and J shed 1 base, with 20 bases lying between them. Germline CDR1 reads SGHRS; CDR2 reads YFSETQ. CDR3: CASAALPAVPNTEAFF. As DNA, the CDR3 is TGCGCCAGCGCTGCCCTCCCGGCGGTTCCGAACACTGAAGCTTTCTTT. The variable domain in full, with the rest retrieved from reference TRBV5-1 and TRBJ1-1, is KAGVTQTPRYLIKTRGQQVTLSCSPISGHRSVSWYQQTPGQGLQFLFEYFSETQRNKGNFPGRFSGRQFSNSRSEMNVSTLELGDSALYLCASAALPAVPNTEAFFGQGTRLTVV.

The chain couples TRBV5-1 to TRBJ2-7; TRBD1 matches at 7 bases. Unmatched junction bases numbered 17, after V lost 4 bases and J lost 4 bases. The CDR3 sequence is 17 residues long. Germline-derived CDR1 and CDR2 are SGHRS and YFSETQ. In nucleotides, the CDR3 is TGCGCCAGCAGCACGACCTTTCGCCCGGGACAGCAGTACGAGCAGTACTTC. Its translation: CASSTTFRPGQQYEQYF.

J is TRBJ2-1 and V is TRBV11-2; TRBD2 aligns across 9 bases. V was pared by 5 bases and J by 6 bases, with 8 bases of the junction left unmatched. Germline V gives CDR1 SGHAT, CDR2 FQNNGV. This CDR3 is 15 amino acids long. CDR3 in DNA: TGTGCCAGCAGCATTAGCGGGAGTGGACTCAATGAGCAGTTCTTC. It is translated as CASSISGSGLNEQFF.

The chain employs TRBV9 and TRBJ1-1, with 8 bases fitting TRBD1. Per the germline V gene, CDR1 is SGDLS and CDR2 is YYNGEE. The CDR3 extends over 18 amino acids. The junction had 14 bases not matched to a gene; V was cut back by 4 bases and J by 0 bases. As DNA, the CDR3 is TGTGCCAGCAGCCGACAAATCGGACAGGGTACTATGAACACTGAAGCTTTCTTT. It codes for CASSRQIGQGTMNTEAFF.

There are a few counts of this clone. This chain joins TRBV6-5 and TRBJ2-7; D possibly corresponds to TRBD1 (6 bases). The CDR3 is 15 amino acids. Trimming removed 4 bases from V and 2 bases from J, with 15 bases in between. The V gene's germline CDR1 is MNHEY and CDR2 SVGAGI. Here the CDR3 DNA reads TGTGCCAGCAGTTTGGATACAGGGCTAACCTACGAGCAGTACTTC. It is translated as CASSLDTGLTYEQYF.

The rearrangement uses TRBV19 and TRBJ2-2, with D possibly TRBD2 on 5 matching bases. Deletions cut 3 bases from V and 2 bases from J, with 10 bases between. The CDR3 totals 15 residues. Germline V CDR1 and CDR2: LNHDA, SQIVND (reference sequence). The CDR3 DNA is TGTGCCAGTAGTATGTGGGGAGACAACACCGGGGAGCTGTTTTTT. Protein product: CASSMWGDNTGELFF.

The chain links TRBV2 to TRBJ1-1; maybe TRBD1 (5 bases). The germline V gene has CDR1 SNHLY and CDR2 FYNNEI. V lost 4 bases and J 4 bases, leaving 13 bases between the germline ends. The CDR3 is 14 residues long. The DNA for the CDR3 is TGTGCCAGCAGTGCGTGGGGGGGATTCACTGAAGCTTTCTTT. Its translation is CASSAWGGFTEAFF.

V and J are TRBV15 and TRBJ2-3; D is perhaps TRBD1 (7 bases). Deletions cut 1 base from V and 5 bases from J, with 13 bases between. This CDR3 is 15 amino acids long. CDR1 LNHNV and CDR2 YYDKDF come from the germline V gene (reference sequence). CDR3 sequence reads: CATSRVGGGLDTQYF. As DNA, the CDR3 is TGTGCCACCAGCAGAGTAGGAGGGGGCTTAGATACGCAGTATTTT.

This clone turned up a few times. J is TRBJ2-2 and V is TRBV28, with D tentatively TRBD1 (7 bases). CDR3 length: 16 amino acids. CDR1 MDHEN and CDR2 SYDVKM come from the germline V gene. Trimming cost V 6 bases and J 5 bases, with 19 bases left between them. CDR3 residues: CASSLRDRAGTGELFF. DNA of the CDR3: TGTGCCAGCAGCCTAAGAGACAGGGCGGGGACCGGGGAGCTGTTTTTT.

The V and J genes are TRBV7-9 and TRBJ1-4; perhaps TRBD1 as D (6 bases). With 5 bases removed from V and 3 bases from J, the gap between germline ends came to 22 bases. Germline-derived CDR1 and CDR2 are SEHNR and FQNEAQ (reference sequence). The CDR3 extends over 18 amino acids. The chain's CDR3 is CASSRRDTAPSANEKLFF. The CDR3, as DNA: TGTGCCAGCAGCCGCCGGGACACAGCACCTTCTGCTAATGAAAAACTGTTTTTT.

The V call is TRBV6-1, the J call TRBJ2-1, with TRBD1 as a possible D gene (6 bases). V lost 3 bases and J lost 7, with 13 bases in between. Germline loops: CDR1 MNHNS, CDR2 SASEGT. The CDR3 extends over 14 amino acids. The CDR3 region is CASSEGQGRNEQFF. As DNA, the CDR3 is TGTGCCAGCAGTGAGGGACAAGGACGGAATGAGCAGTTCTTC.

In nucleotides, the CDR3 is TGCGCCAGCAGTGAGTCGACGGGTGTAGGCTACACCGGGGAGCTGTTTTTT. Translation gives CASSESTGVGYTGELFF. The chain recombines TRBV10-1 with TRBJ2-2, with D unresolved. CDR3 length: 17 residues. Germline assignment: CDR1 WNHNN and CDR2 SYGVQD (reference sequence). V was cut by 0 bases and J by 3 bases, with 14 bases left in between.

The rearrangement joins TRBV6-2 or TRBV6-3 to TRBJ2-3, with TRBD1 matching over 8 bases. V lost 6 bases, J lost 6 bases, and 2 bases stayed unmatched. The CDR3 loop spans 12 amino acids. CDR1 is MNHEY and CDR2 is SVGEGT in the germline V gene. The CDR3 loop reads CASRYRGDTQYF. The CDR3, as DNA: TGTGCCAGCAGGTACAGGGGGGATACGCAGTATTTT.

This clone came up many times. The chain links TRBV2 to TRBJ2-7; 12 bases fit TRBD2. The CDR3 has 15 residues. With 7 bases clipped from V and 4 bases from J, the junction kept 8 bases outside the gene matches. The germline V gene has CDR1 SNHLY and CDR2 FYNNEI. As DNA, the CDR3 is TGTGCCAGCACTGGGCGGCTAGCGGGAGGGTACGAGCAGTACTTC. Translated: CASTGRLAGGYEQYF.

V usage is TRBV6-2 or TRBV6-3 and J usage is TRBJ2-1, with D possibly TRBD2 on 6 matching bases. The V end lost 4 bases, the J end lost 9 bases, and 19 bases lay between the germline ends. The CDR3 consists of 15 residues. CDR1 MNHEY and CDR2 SVGEGT come from the germline V gene. CDR3 protein: CASSSTGAEVGEQFF. The CDR3, as DNA: TGTGCCAGCAGTTCGACGGGAGCTGAGGTTGGTGAGCAGTTCTTC.

This clone came up once. This sequence joins TRBV27 and TRBJ1-5; the D is unclear. This CDR3 has 9 amino acids. The germline CDR1 and CDR2 sequences are MNHEY and SMNVEV (reference sequence). Trimming shortened V by 5 bases and J by 16 bases, and 9 bases separated the two germline ends. The CDR3 coding sequence is TGTGCCAGCAGTCCCGCGCAACATTTT. Amino acid sequence: CASSPAQHF.

The chain combines TRBV5-1 with TRBJ2-1; 7 nucleotides agree with TRBD2. V was clipped by 1 base and J by 7 bases; unmatched bases: 8. CDR3 length: 15 residues. The germline gives CDR1 SGHRS, CDR2 YFSETQ. CDR3: CASSLNAGVVNEQFF. The DNA of the CDR3 is TGCGCCAGCAGCTTGAACGCGGGAGTTGTTAATGAGCAGTTCTTC. The entire variable domain, with the rest obtained from reference TRBV5-1 and TRBJ2-1, is as follows: KAGVTQTPRYLIKTRGQQVTLSCSPISGHRSVSWYQQTPGQGLQFLFEYFSETQRNKGNFPGRFSGRQFSNSRSEMNVSTLELGDSALYLCASSLNAGVVNEQFFGPGTRLTVL.

The genes are TRBV11-2 and TRBJ1-3; D ambiguous. Germline loops: CDR1 SGHAT, CDR2 FQNNGV. The CDR3 extends over 14 amino acids. Trimming removed 3 bases from V and 0 bases from J, with 6 bases in between. The CDR3 protein is CASSFFSSGNTIYF. The CDR3 DNA is TGTGCCAGCAGCTTTTTCAGCTCTGGAAACACCATATATTTT. The variable domain in full, completed from reference TRBV11-2 and TRBJ1-3, reads EAGVAQSPRYKIIEKRQSVAFWCNPISGHATLYWYQQILGQGPKLLIQFQNNGVVDDSQLPKDRFSAERLKGVDSTLKIQPAKLEDSAVYLCASSFFSSGNTIYFGEGSWLTVV.

The gene calls are TRBV5-6 and TRBJ2-7; the D is unclear. The V end was cut by 5 bases, the J end by 2 bases, with 20 bases between. The CDR3 runs 16 residues. The germline gives CDR1 SGHDT, CDR2 YYEEEE. CDR3 DNA sequence: TGTGCCAGCAGTTACCCTTCCCAAGTGGCTCCCTACGAGCAGTACTTC. Its protein product is CASSYPSQVAPYEQYF.

The chain joins TRBV6-5 to TRBJ1-5; the match to TRBD1 covers 7 bases. Germline CDR1 MNHEY, CDR2 SVGAGI. The CDR3 is 15 amino acids. With 4 bases clipped from V and 2 bases from J, the junction kept 5 bases outside the gene matches. CDR3 amino acids: CASSSRDSGNQPQHF. Written as DNA, the CDR3 is TGTGCCAGCAGTTCTAGGGACAGCGGCAATCAGCCCCAGCATTTT.

This chain connects TRBV13 to TRBJ1-1, with D possibly being TRBD1 (6 bases). Trimming shortened V by 4 bases and J by 7 bases, and 13 bases separated the two germline ends. This CDR3 spans 13 amino acids. Germline loops: CDR1 PRHDT, CDR2 FYEKMQ (reference sequence). The CDR3 loop reads CASSSVRGFEAFF. The CDR3 DNA is TGTGCCAGCAGCTCCGTGAGGGGGTTTGAAGCTTTCTTT.